This T cell receptor beta chain was identified during a study of shared clonotypes between healthy human individuals. Study-wide background: Donor ages ranged 18 to 49 years: a couple of women, a few men.

Details on this clone: The antigen is unknown.

Template for every sorted-subset replicate PCR totaled around 200 ng DNA, 25,000 to 35,000 T cell genomes. Only in-frame clones appear in the TCRdb table, and some are missing; sequencing was by immunoSEQ multiplex PCR. The sample has some 2.1 million clones, 93% seen once. Findings of the study overall: The study drew on few donors, limiting represented genetic and exposure-history diversity.

The naive CD8 population came from CD45RO-negative cells selected for CCR7, without terminally differentiated effector memory CD45RA+ cells. The study enrolled healthy HIV-negative adults without recent acute infections or vaccinations as donors. The germline V gene encodes CDR1 LNHNV and CDR2 YYDKDF (reference sequence). This CDR3 comprises 17 residues. V was pared by 2 bases and J by 8 bases, with 6 bases of the junction left unmatched. Material for sequencing was naive CD8+ T cells from PBMCs. The clonotype was recovered from a man younger than 35 in good health. Some clones in this sample may be carry-over from other donors' samples. This rearrangement joins TRBV15 to TRBJ2-1; 16 bases agree with TRBD2. Written as DNA, the CDR3 is TGTGCCACCAGCAGACGGGGACTAGCGGGAGGGGGGCATGAGCAGTTCTTC. Amino acid sequence: CATSRRGLAGGGHEQFF.